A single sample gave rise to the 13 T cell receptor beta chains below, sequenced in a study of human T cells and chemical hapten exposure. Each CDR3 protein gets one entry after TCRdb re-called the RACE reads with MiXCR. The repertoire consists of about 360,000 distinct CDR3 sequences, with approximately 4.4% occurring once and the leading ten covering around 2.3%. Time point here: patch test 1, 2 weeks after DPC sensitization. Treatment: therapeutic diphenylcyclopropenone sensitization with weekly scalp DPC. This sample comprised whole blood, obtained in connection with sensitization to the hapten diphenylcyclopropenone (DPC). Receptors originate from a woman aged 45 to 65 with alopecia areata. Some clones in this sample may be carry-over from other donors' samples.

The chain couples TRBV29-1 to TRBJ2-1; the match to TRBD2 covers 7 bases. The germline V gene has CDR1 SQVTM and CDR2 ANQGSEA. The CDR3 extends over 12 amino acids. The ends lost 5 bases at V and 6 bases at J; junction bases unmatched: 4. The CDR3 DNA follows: TGCAGCGTTACTGCGGGAGCCAATGAGCAGTTCTTC. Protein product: CSVTAGANEQFF.

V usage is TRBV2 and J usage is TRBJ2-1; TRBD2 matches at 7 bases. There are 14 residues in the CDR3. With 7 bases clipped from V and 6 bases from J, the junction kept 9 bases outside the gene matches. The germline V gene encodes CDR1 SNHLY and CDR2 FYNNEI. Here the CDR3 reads CASTLDRLANEQFF. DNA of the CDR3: TGTGCCAGCACCCTAGATCGACTAGCCAATGAGCAGTTCTTC.

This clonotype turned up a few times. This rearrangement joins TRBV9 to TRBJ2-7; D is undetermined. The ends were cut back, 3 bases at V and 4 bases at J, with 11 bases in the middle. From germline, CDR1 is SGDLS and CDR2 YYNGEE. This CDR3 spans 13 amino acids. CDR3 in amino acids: CASSGRSGYEQYF. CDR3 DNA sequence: TGTGCCAGCAGCGGGCGGAGTGGGTACGAGCAGTACTTC.

The CDR3 nucleotides read TGTGCCAGCAGCACAGGGGCCAACAGGGCGAGCACAGATACGCAGTATTTT. Protein: CASSTGANRASTDTQYF. The rearrangement links TRBV28 to TRBJ2-3; 7 positions agree with TRBD1. The CDR3 has 17 residues. Germline CDR1 reads MDHEN; CDR2 reads SYDVKM. The V and J ends lost 6 bases and 0 bases, in that order; junction bases with no gene match: 12.

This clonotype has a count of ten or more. The CDR3 bases are TGCAGTGTTCGCCCCACAGCGGGAAAAACAGATACGCAGTATTTT. Translated, it gives CSVRPTAGKTDTQYF. The J gene is TRBJ2-3, the V gene TRBV20-1, with 7 bases fitting TRBD2. V gave up 7 bases and J gave up 3 bases; unmatched junction bases: 13. The germline V gene has CDR1 DFQATT and CDR2 SNEGSKA (reference sequence). CDR3 length: 15 amino acids.

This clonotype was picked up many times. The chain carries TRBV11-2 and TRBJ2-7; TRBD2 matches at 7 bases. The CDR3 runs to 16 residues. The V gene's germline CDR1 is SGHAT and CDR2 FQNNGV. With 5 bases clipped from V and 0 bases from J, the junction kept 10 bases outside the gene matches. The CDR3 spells CASSPGRGPRSYEQYF. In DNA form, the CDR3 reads TGTGCCAGCAGCCCGGGGAGGGGCCCTCGCTCCTACGAGCAGTACTTC. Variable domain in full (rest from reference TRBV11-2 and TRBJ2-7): EAGVAQSPRYKIIEKRQSVAFWCNPISGHATLYWYQQILGQGPKLLIQFQNNGVVDDSQLPKDRFSAERLKGVDSTLKIQPAKLEDSAVYLCASSPGRGPRSYEQYFGPGTRLTVT.

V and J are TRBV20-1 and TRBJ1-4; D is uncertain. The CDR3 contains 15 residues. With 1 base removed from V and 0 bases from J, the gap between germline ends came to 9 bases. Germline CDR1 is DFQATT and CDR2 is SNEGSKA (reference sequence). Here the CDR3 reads CSARVGTATNEKLFF. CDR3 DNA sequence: TGCAGTGCTAGAGTGGGCACGGCAACTAATGAAAAACTGTTTTTT.

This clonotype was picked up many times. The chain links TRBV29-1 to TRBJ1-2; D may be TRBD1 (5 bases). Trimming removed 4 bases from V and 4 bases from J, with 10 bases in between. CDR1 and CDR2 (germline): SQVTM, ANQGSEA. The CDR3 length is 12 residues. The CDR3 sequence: CSVVDSSYGYTF. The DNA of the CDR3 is TGCAGCGTTGTCGACAGTTCCTATGGCTACACCTTC.

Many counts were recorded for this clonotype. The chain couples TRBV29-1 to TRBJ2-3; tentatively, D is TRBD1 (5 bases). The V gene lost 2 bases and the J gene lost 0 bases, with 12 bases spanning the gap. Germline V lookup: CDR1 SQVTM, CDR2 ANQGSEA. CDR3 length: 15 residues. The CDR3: CSVERGTTSTDTQYF. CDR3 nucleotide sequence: TGCAGCGTTGAAAGGGGCACCACTAGCACAGATACGCAGTATTTT.

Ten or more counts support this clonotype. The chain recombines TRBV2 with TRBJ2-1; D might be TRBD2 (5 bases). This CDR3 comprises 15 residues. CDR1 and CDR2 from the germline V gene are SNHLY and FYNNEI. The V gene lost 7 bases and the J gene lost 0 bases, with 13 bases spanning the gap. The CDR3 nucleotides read TGTGCCAGCATCGGGGAGAGTAGCTCCTACAATGAGCAGTTCTTC. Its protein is CASIGESSSYNEQFF.

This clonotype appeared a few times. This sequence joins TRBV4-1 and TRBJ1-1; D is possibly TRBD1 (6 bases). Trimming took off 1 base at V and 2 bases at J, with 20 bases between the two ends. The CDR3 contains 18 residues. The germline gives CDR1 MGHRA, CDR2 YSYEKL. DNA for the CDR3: TGCGCCAGCAGCCAAGGTATCCCGGGGGCTATTCTTAACACTGAAGCTTTCTTT. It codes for CASSQGIPGAILNTEAFF.

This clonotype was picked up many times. The chain's CDR3 is CAIGGAPNYGYTF. In DNA, the CDR3 is TGTGCCATCGGAGGGGCGCCTAACTATGGCTACACCTTC. V is TRBV10-3 and J is TRBJ1-2; maybe TRBD1 (5 bases). Germline CDR1 is ENHRY and CDR2 is SYGVKD. The V end was cut by 8 bases, the J end by 0 bases, with 10 bases between. The CDR3 length is 13 residues.

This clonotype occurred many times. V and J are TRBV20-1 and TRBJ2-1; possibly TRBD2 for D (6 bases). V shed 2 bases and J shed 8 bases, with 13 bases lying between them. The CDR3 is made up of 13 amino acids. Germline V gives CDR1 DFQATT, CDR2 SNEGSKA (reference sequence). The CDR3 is CSARPLASDEQFF. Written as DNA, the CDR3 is TGCAGTGCTAGACCGCTAGCGAGCGATGAGCAGTTCTTC.